This TCR beta chain was retrieved from a study of T cells after posttransplantation cyclophosphamide. Study-wide results and limits: TRB overlap between skin or GI tissue T cells and blood was limited. Donor-recipient repertoire similarity was low at 1-2 months, rising over year one. After PTCy, TRB diversity resembled that of CNI/methotrexate controls.

The method was immunoSEQ multiplex PCR; TCRdb's version includes in-frame clones alone and lacks a portion of them. The sample contains roughly 14,000 clones, under 85% of which appear only once. The CDR3 totals 12 residues. The V end was cut by 5 bases, the J end by 9 bases, with 14 bases between. The germline V gene encodes CDR1 SGHTA and CDR2 FQGTGA. To note about this clone: Its antigen is unknown.

The chain has TRBV7-3 and TRBJ2-7; a possible D gene is TRBD1 (5 bases). Sequences were obtained from memory CD4+ T cells sorted from PBMCs. This TCR derives from a man aged 50-60 years in good health, CMV-negative, and a related stem cell transplant donor. The CDR3, as DNA: TGTGCCAGCAGCCAAGACACAGGCGCGCAGTACTTC. Its protein product is CASSQDTGAQYF.